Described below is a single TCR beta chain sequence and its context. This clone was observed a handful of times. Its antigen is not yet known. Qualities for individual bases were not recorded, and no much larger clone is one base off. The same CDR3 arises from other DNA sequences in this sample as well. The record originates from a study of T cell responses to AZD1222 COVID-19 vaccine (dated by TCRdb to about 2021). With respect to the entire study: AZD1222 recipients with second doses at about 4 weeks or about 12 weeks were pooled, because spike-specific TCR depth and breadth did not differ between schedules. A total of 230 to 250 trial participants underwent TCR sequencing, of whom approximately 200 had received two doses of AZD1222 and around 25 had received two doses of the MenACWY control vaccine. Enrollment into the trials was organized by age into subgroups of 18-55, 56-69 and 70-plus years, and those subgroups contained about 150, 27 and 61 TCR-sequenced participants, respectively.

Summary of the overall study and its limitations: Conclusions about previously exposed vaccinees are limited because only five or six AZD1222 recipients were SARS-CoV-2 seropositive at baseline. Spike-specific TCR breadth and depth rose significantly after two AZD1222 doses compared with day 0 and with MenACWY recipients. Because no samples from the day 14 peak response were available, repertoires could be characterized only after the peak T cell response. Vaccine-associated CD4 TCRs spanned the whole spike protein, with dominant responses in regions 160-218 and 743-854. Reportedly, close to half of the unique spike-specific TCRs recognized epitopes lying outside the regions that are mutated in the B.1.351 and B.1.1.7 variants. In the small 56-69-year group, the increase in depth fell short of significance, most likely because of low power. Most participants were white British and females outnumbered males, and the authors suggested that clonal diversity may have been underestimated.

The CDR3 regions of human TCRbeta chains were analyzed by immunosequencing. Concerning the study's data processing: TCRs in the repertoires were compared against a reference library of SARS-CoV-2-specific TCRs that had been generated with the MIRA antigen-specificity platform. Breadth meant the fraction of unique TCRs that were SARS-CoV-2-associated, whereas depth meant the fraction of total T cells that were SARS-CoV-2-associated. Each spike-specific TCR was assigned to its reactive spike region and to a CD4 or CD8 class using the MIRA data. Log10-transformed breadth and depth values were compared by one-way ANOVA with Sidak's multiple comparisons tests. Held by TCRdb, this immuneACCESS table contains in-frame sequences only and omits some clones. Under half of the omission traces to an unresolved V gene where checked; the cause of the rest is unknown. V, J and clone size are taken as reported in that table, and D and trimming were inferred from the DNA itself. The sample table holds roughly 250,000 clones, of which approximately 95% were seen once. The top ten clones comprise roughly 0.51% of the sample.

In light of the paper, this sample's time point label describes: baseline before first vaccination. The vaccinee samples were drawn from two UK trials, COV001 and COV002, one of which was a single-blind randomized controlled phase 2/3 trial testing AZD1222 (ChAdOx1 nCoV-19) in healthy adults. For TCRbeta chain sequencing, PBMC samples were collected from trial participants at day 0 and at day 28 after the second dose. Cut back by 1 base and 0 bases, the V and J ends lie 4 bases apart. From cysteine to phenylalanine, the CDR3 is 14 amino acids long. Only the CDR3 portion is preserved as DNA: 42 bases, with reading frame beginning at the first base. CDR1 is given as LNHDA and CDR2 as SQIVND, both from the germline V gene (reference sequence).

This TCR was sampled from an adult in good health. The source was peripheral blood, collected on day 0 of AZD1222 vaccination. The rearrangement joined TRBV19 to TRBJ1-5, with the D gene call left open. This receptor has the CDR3 CASSIGSSNQPQHF. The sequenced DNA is TGTGCCAGTAGTATAGGGAGTAGCAATCAGCCCCAGCATTTT.